Below are 23 T cell receptor beta chains sequenced from a single sample in a study of T cell responses to AZD1222 COVID-19 vaccine. TCRdb's copy holds only in-frame clones and misses some; the assay was immunoSEQ multiplex PCR. The sample has about 120,000 clones, around nine tenths seen once. Here the sequenced sample was peripheral blood, taken on day 0 of AZD1222 vaccination. All receptors derive from an adult in good health.

This rearrangement joins TRBV5-1 to TRBJ2-5; D perhaps matches TRBD1 (5 bases). Trimming shortened V by 1 base and J by 2 bases, and 12 bases separated the two germline ends. Germline CDR1 and CDR2: SGHRS and YFSETQ. CDR3 length equals 15 residues. CDR3 residues: CASSLIPTAQETQYF. DNA for the CDR3: TGCGCCAGCAGCTTGATTCCGACAGCTCAAGAGACCCAGTACTTC.

The chain employs TRBV2 and TRBJ2-2; the match to TRBD2 covers 8 bases. Germline CDR1 reads SNHLY; CDR2 reads FYNNEI. V dropped 10 bases and J dropped 3; count of bases not matched to a gene: 10. This CDR3 spans 15 amino acids. The CDR3 is CATSGGTSYTGELFF. CDR3 coding DNA: TGTGCCACCTCGGGGGGGACTTCCTACACCGGGGAGCTGTTTTTT.

In DNA, the CDR3 is TGTGCCAGCAGCCAGGACAGACTCCGTCGGGAGCAGTACTTC. Its protein product is CASSQDRLRREQYF. The chain joins TRBV4-2 to TRBJ2-7; a possible D gene is TRBD1 (6 bases). Germline V gene lookup returns CDR1 LGHNA and CDR2 YNFKEQ. The CDR3 is 14 amino acids. Trimming took 3 bases from V and 7 from J, leaving 16 bases between them.

The V gene is TRBV2, the J gene TRBJ1-2; TRBD1 aligns across 8 bases. Germline lookup yields CDR1 SNHLY and CDR2 FYNNEI. The CDR3 has 16 amino acids. Losses at the gene ends were 1 base for V and 5 bases for J; bases not matched to a gene: 9. This CDR3 is CASSEEGGRGPYGYTF. In nucleotides, the CDR3 is TGTGCCAGCAGTGAAGAGGGAGGCAGGGGGCCGTATGGCTACACCTTC.

The chain is built from TRBV29-1 and TRBJ1-3, with D hard to call. Germline V lookup: CDR1 SQVTM, CDR2 ANQGSEA. Trimming shortened V by 5 bases and J by 0 bases, and 11 bases separated the two germline ends. The length of the CDR3 is 14 residues. The CDR3 spells CSVSMESSGNTIYF. CDR3 in DNA: TGCAGCGTTTCGATGGAAAGCTCTGGAAACACCATATATTTT.

This chain uses TRBV6-5 with TRBJ1-2; TRBD1 might be the D (5 bases). V was pared by 7 bases and J by 5 bases, with 17 bases between. Germline V gene sequence: CDR1 MNHEY, CDR2 SVGAGI. The CDR3 totals 14 residues. CDR3 residues: CASTYEGLGYGYTF. The CDR3 nucleotides are TGTGCCAGCACCTACGAGGGGCTGGGGTATGGCTACACCTTC.

The chain has TRBV28 and TRBJ2-3; 7 bases agree with TRBD1. From germline, CDR1 is MDHEN and CDR2 SYDVKM. V dropped 6 bases and J dropped 2; count of bases not matched to a gene: 8. The length of the CDR3 is 15 residues. The CDR3 DNA reads as TGTGCCAGCAGCTCCCAGGGGACAGTCACAGATACGCAGTATTTT. Its translation is CASSSQGTVTDTQYF.

The rearrangement joins TRBV29-1 to TRBJ1-2; 7 bases fit TRBD1. V was pared by 6 bases and J by 8 bases, with 12 bases of the junction left unmatched. The CDR3 loop spans 13 amino acids. From germline, CDR1 is SQVTM and CDR2 ANQGSEA. The DNA of the CDR3 is TGCAGCGTAGCTGACAGGGTGGGTGACGGCTACACCTTC. This gives the protein CSVADRVGDGYTF.

The rearrangement joins TRBV11-2 to TRBJ2-7; 13 nucleotides match TRBD2. The germline V gene has CDR1 SGHAT and CDR2 FQNNGV. J was trimmed by 0 bases and V by 0 bases; bases with no gene match: 5. This CDR3 contains 18 residues. The CDR3 is CASSLDQGLAGISYEQYF. CDR3 nucleotides: TGTGCCAGCAGCTTAGATCAGGGACTAGCGGGGATCTCCTACGAGCAGTACTTC.

This clone was seen only a few times. The rearrangement uses TRBV6-1 and TRBJ1-2; tentatively, D is TRBD1 (5 bases). Per the germline V gene, CDR1 is MNHNS and CDR2 is SASEGT. Trimming took off 1 base at V and 4 bases at J, with 13 bases between the two ends. The CDR3 totals 15 residues. The CDR3 here is CASSEVGRSSYGYTF. Here the CDR3 DNA reads TGTGCCAGCAGTGAAGTGGGACGGAGCTCCTATGGCTACACCTTC.

This chain links TRBV6-2 or TRBV6-3 with TRBJ2-7, with 8 bases aligning to TRBD1. Germline trimming cut 5 bases from V and 1 base from J; bases unmatched to any gene: 10. Germline loops: CDR1 MNHEY, CDR2 SVGEGT. The CDR3 sequence is 16 residues long. The chain's CDR3 is CASSPQTGAVSYEQYF. The CDR3, as DNA: TGTGCCAGCAGTCCCCAGACAGGGGCGGTTTCCTACGAGCAGTACTTC.

The chain has TRBV28 and TRBJ2-7; TRBD1 matches 11 bases. Germline CDR1 and CDR2: MDHEN and SYDVKM. The CDR3 extends over 14 amino acids. The J segment lost 3 bases and the V segment lost 3 bases, leaving 1 base of the junction unmatched. The CDR3 DNA sequence: TGTGCCAGCAGTTTCGGGACAGGGGGCTACGAGCAGTACTTC. Translating gives CASSFGTGGYEQYF.

The chain is built from TRBV28 and TRBJ1-2; D gene unclear. V lost 11 bases to trimming and J lost 6 bases, with 22 bases between them. This CDR3 spans 14 amino acids. Germline V gene data show CDR1 as MDHEN and CDR2 as SYDVKM. For the CDR3, the DNA is TGTGCCTCTGGCCCCGCACGTTATTTGGATGGCTACACCTTC. Its translation is CASGPARYLDGYTF.

The V call is TRBV9, the J call TRBJ1-5; 7 nucleotides agree with TRBD1. CDR1 is SGDLS, CDR2 YYNGEE, per germline. V shed 3 bases and J 4 bases; nucleotides not matched to a gene: 4. The CDR3 loop spans 14 amino acids. The CDR3: CASSAGGVNQPQHF. DNA for the CDR3: TGTGCCAGCAGCGCAGGGGGGGTAAATCAGCCCCAGCATTTT.

J is TRBJ1-2 and V is TRBV5-6, with TRBD1 matching over 9 bases. The CDR3 consists of 17 residues. Germline CDR1 and CDR2: SGHDT and YYEEEE. After removal of 4 bases from V and 4 bases from J, the junction contained 14 bases not matched to a gene. CDR3 in DNA: TGTGCCAGCAGCCCGGCAGGACAGGGGAGTCGAGTCTATGGCTACACCTTC. Translation gives CASSPAGQGSRVYGYTF.

The chain carries TRBV5-6 and TRBJ2-2, with a tentative D call TRBD1 (5 bases). Trimming cost V 0 bases and J 6 bases, with 12 bases left between them. The CDR3 is 15 residues long. Germline V gene lookup returns CDR1 SGHDT and CDR2 YYEEEE. The CDR3 protein is CASSLGRVSAGELFF. The CDR3, as DNA: TGTGCCAGCAGCTTGGGCAGGGTCTCGGCCGGGGAGCTGTTTTTT.

This CDR3 reads CSVEEITGTTEAFF. The CDR3 region has the DNA TGCAGCGTTGAAGAGATTACCGGGACGACAGAAGCTTTCTTT. V is TRBV29-1 and J is TRBJ1-1; possibly TRBD1 for D (5 bases). The CDR3 contains 14 residues. Trimming took off 0 bases at V and 8 bases at J, with 16 bases between the two ends. Germline lookup yields CDR1 SQVTM and CDR2 ANQGSEA.

This chain joins TRBV5-4 and TRBJ2-7; 13 bases line up with TRBD2. This CDR3 comprises 17 residues. Per germline, CDR1 SGHNT and CDR2 YYREEE (reference sequence). The V segment lost 4 bases and the J segment 0 bases; nucleotides outside the gene matches: 7. The CDR3 DNA reads as TGTGCCAGCAGCCCGGGGACTAGCGGGGCCATCTCCTACGAGCAGTACTTC. It codes for CASSPGTSGAISYEQYF.

This clone was recorded only once. The rearrangement uses TRBV11-2 and TRBJ1-2, with 9 bases aligning to TRBD1. This CDR3 is built from 15 residues. Germline V lookup: CDR1 SGHAT, CDR2 FQNNGV. With V trimmed by 5 bases and J by 4 bases, 8 bases remained unmatched. This CDR3 reads CASSDLGQGTYGYTF. The CDR3 DNA follows: TGTGCCAGCAGCGACCTGGGACAGGGAACCTATGGCTACACCTTC. Drawing the rest from reference TRBV11-2 and TRBJ1-2, the complete variable domain is EAGVAQSPRYKIIEKRQSVAFWCNPISGHATLYWYQQILGQGPKLLIQFQNNGVVDDSQLPKDRFSAERLKGVDSTLKIQPAKLEDSAVYLCASSDLGQGTYGYTFGSGTRLTVV.

The CDR3 DNA follows: TGTGCCAGCAGCCCTAGGGGGGGAGGGCCTTCCGAGCAGTACTTC. It yields the protein CASSPRGGGPSEQYF. The genes are TRBV28 and TRBJ2-7, with D possibly being TRBD2 (7 bases). V lost 6 bases and J 6 bases, leaving 21 bases between the germline ends. Germline CDR1 MDHEN, CDR2 SYDVKM. This CDR3 contains 15 residues.

This clone was picked up a small number of times. The V and J genes are TRBV4-2 and TRBJ1-1; possibly TRBD1 for D (5 bases). The CDR3 has 15 residues. Germline CDR1 and CDR2: LGHNA and YNFKEQ. Trimming took off 1 base at V and 1 base at J, with 10 bases between the two ends. CDR3 DNA: TGTGCCAGCAGCCAAGGGGACGGGAGGAACACTGAAGCTTTCTTT. This codes for CASSQGDGRNTEAFF.

This clone was observed once. This chain's CDR3 is CASSLAGTSGSNEQFF. The CDR3 nucleotides are TGTGCCAGCAGCTTGGCCGGGACTAGCGGGAGTAATGAGCAGTTCTTC. The J gene is TRBJ2-1, the V gene TRBV5-4, with 14 bases fitting TRBD2. There are 16 residues in the CDR3. The germline gives CDR1 SGHNT, CDR2 YYREEE (reference sequence). V lost 0 bases, J lost 7 bases, and 3 bases stayed unmatched.

This rearrangement joins TRBV18 to TRBJ1-5, with D uncertain. Trimming took off 6 bases at V and 1 base at J, with 10 bases between the two ends. The CDR3 consists of 14 residues. The germline gives CDR1 KGHSH, CDR2 LQKENI. The CDR3 is CASSADRSNQPQHF. Here the CDR3 DNA reads TGTGCCAGCTCCGCGGACCGAAGCAATCAGCCCCAGCATTTT.